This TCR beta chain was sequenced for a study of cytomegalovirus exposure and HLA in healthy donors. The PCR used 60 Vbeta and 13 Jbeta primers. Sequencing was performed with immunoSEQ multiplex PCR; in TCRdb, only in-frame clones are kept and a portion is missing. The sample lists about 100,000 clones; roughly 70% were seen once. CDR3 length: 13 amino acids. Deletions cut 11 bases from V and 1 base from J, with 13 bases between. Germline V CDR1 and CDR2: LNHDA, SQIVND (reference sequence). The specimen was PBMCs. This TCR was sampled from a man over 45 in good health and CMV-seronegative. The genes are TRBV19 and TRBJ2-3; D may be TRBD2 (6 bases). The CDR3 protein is CASREPGTDTQYF. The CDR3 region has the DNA TGTGCCTCCCGGGAGCCTGGCACAGATACGCAGTATTTT.